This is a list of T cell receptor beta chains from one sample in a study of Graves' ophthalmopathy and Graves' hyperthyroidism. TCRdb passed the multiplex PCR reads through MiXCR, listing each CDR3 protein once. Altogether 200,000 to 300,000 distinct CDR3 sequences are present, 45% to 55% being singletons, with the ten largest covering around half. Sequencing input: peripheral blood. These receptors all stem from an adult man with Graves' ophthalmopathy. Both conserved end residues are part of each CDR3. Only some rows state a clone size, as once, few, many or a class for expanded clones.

CDR3: CSAREGGTNTEAFF
J: TRBJ1-1
size: -
V: TRBV20-1

CDR3: CASSRTHEQFF
J: -
size: -
V: TRBV7-2

CDR3: CASSQAPTGGGELFF
J: TRBJ2-2
size: -
V: TRBV4-2

CDR3: CASSPFEHRGTQYF
J: TRBJ2-5
size: -
V: TRBV12-3/TRBV12-4

CDR3: CASSREAYRVYGYTF
J: TRBJ1-2
size: few
V: TRBV7-9

CDR3: CASARDPNEKLFF
J: TRBJ1-4
size: -
V: TRBV7-6

CDR3: CASSYTKGDYGYTF
J: TRBJ1-2
size: once
V: TRBV10-3

CDR3: CSANPGQEGEQYF
J: TRBJ2-7
size: -
V: TRBV20-1

CDR3: CASSRTGGSTEQYF
J: TRBJ2-7
size: -
V: TRBV10-3

CDR3: CASSGQGTRYGGQGSGNTIYF
J: TRBJ1-3
size: -
V: TRBV9

CDR3: CASSTGNTGELFF
J: TRBJ2-2
size: few
V: TRBV9

CDR3: CASSQQGTWETQYF
J: TRBJ2-5
size: once
V: TRBV11-2

CDR3: CSARVAESGANVLTF
J: TRBJ2-6
size: few
V: TRBV20-1

CDR3: CASRRDSWVETQYF
J: TRBJ2-5
size: -
V: TRBV7-9

CDR3: CATSDLAGNQPQHF
J: TRBJ1-5
size: few
V: TRBV24-1

CDR3: CASSAPTGADTQYF
J: TRBJ2-3
size: -
V: TRBV9

CDR3: CASSETTTDTQYF
J: TRBJ2-3
size: -
V: TRBV9

CDR3: CASSTQGRGNYGYTF
J: TRBJ1-2
size: -
V: TRBV19

CDR3: CSARDRPGLSETQYF
J: TRBJ2-5
size: few
V: TRBV20-1

CDR3: CASSLDTDGYTF
J: TRBJ1-2
size: many
V: TRBV7-2

CDR3: CAIRPPNYGYTF
J: TRBJ1-2
size: -
V: TRBV10-3

CDR3: CSVGVTEPLDYGYTF
J: TRBJ1-2
size: few
V: TRBV29-1

CDR3: CSARDPSFPLDGYTF
J: TRBJ1-2
size: few
V: TRBV20-1

CDR3: CASSPPWTEEAFF
J: TRBJ1-1
size: -
V: TRBV19

CDR3: CASSVEGGTYEQYF
J: TRBJ2-7
size: -
V: TRBV9

CDR3: CSAEGQDSYEQYF
J: TRBJ2-7
size: -
V: TRBV20-1

CDR3: CSARESGETQYF
J: TRBJ2-5
size: -
V: TRBV20-1

CDR3: CASSANPRVANYEQYF
J: TRBJ2-7
size: -
V: TRBV9

CDR3: CASREDSRDEQYF
J: TRBJ2-7
size: few
V: TRBV7-9

CDR3: CASSDRWLETQYF
J: TRBJ2-5
size: -
V: TRBV12-3/TRBV12-4

CDR3: CASSPMATGVTEAFF
J: TRBJ1-1
size: -
V: TRBV14

CDR3: CSARDRLLTGYTF
J: TRBJ1-2
size: few
V: TRBV20-1

CDR3: CASSLADRGYTF
J: TRBJ1-2
size: -
V: TRBV10-3

CDR3: CSARGTGGAPTEAFF
J: TRBJ1-1
size: -
V: TRBV20-1

CDR3: CASSQEYPLRSYEQYF
J: TRBJ2-7
size: -
V: TRBV4-2

CDR3: CASKVAGEATGELFF
J: TRBJ2-2
size: -
V: TRBV12-3/TRBV12-4